A single sample gave rise to the 14 T cell receptor beta chains below, sequenced in a study of blood T cell repertoires in COVID-19. Profiling relied on immunoSEQ multiplex PCR, and the TCRdb table lists in-frame clones only, not all of them. Altogether hundreds of thousands of clones are present, about nine tenths being singletons, with the ten largest covering around 7.9%. Sequencing was carried out using PBMCs or T cells enriched from blood (not recorded which). The receptors derive from an older woman who had recovered from COVID-19.

This clone showed up just once. The chain joins TRBV19 to TRBJ1-1; no clear D gene. The CDR3 is made up of 12 amino acids. Per the germline V gene, CDR1 is LNHDA and CDR2 is SQIVND (reference sequence). Trimming removed 9 bases from V and 1 base from J, with 9 bases in between. In DNA form, the CDR3 reads TGTGCCAGCACTAGAGAGAACACTGAAGCTTTCTTT. Amino acids: CASTRENTEAFF.

The chain employs TRBV2 and TRBJ1-5; D might be TRBD1 (6 bases). The length of the CDR3 is 12 residues. Trimming cost V 8 bases and J 6 bases, with 11 bases left between them. CDR1 is SNHLY and CDR2 is FYNNEI in the germline V gene. CDR3 bases: TGTGCCAGCGCAGGGGCTGGTCAGCCCCAGCATTTT. The encoded protein is CASAGAGQPQHF.

This clone appeared a single time. The chain combines TRBV2 with TRBJ2-7; weak D call: TRBD1 (5 bases). Germline CDR1 reads SNHLY; CDR2 reads FYNNEI. The germline V and J ends were trimmed by 6 bases and 3 bases, with 15 bases remaining between them. This CDR3 region has 14 residues. In DNA form, the CDR3 reads TGTGCCAGCAGCGTGAGGACATTCGTCTACGAGCAGTACTTC. This encodes CASSVRTFVYEQYF.

The gene calls are TRBV5-1 and TRBJ2-7, with 9 bases aligning to TRBD1. This CDR3 is built from 15 residues. Losses at the gene ends were 4 bases for V and 1 base for J; bases not matched to a gene: 6. CDR1 is SGHRS and CDR2 is YFSETQ in the germline V gene. The CDR3 loop reads CASSIGTGRSYEQYF. CDR3 sequence (DNA): TGCGCCAGCAGCATTGGGACAGGGCGGTCCTACGAGCAGTACTTC.

The chain has TRBV6-1 and TRBJ1-6; TRBD1 matches 7 bases. This CDR3 has 12 amino acids. Germline trimming cut 3 bases from V and 17 bases from J; bases unmatched to any gene: 7. Germline V lookup: CDR1 MNHNS, CDR2 SASEGT. The CDR3 nucleotides are TGTGCCAGCAGTGAGGAGTTAACAGGGGTCCACTTT. Translating it yields CASSEELTGVHF.

CDR3 nucleotides: TGTGCCAGCAGTTCTGACAGGGACAAACTGTTTTTT. Translating it yields CASSSDRDKLFF. The chain recombines TRBV6-5 with TRBJ1-4; 7 bases agree with TRBD1. After removal of 4 bases from V and 11 bases from J, the junction contained 4 bases not matched to a gene. The CDR3 runs 12 residues. The germline V gene encodes CDR1 MNHEY and CDR2 SVGAGI.

The DNA for the CDR3 is TGCGCCAGCAGCCAAGTCGGACAGTCTGGAAACACCATATATTTT. This codes for CASSQVGQSGNTIYF. The chain combines TRBV4-1 with TRBJ1-3; TRBD1 might be the D (6 bases). V lost 1 base and J 1 base, leaving 8 bases between the germline ends. The CDR3 totals 15 residues. Germline V gene sequence: CDR1 MGHRA, CDR2 YSYEKL.

This sequence joins TRBV19 and TRBJ2-1; 14 nucleotides align to TRBD2. V shed 3 bases, J shed 5 bases, and the junction held 21 bases outside the gene matches. Germline values: CDR1 LNHDA, CDR2 SQIVND (reference sequence). The CDR3 length is 22 residues. The CDR3 protein is CASSISRSWTSGGKRENNEQFF. CDR3 coding DNA: TGTGCCAGTAGTATTTCCCGGTCTTGGACTAGCGGGGGGAAAAGAGAAAACAATGAGCAGTTCTTC.

The V call is TRBV2, the J call TRBJ1-6; TRBD1 agrees at 7 bases. Germline values: CDR1 SNHLY, CDR2 FYNNEI. Unmatched junction bases numbered 8, after V lost 4 bases and J lost 5 bases. The CDR3 contains 16 residues. The chain's CDR3 is CASSAQGPYNNSPLHF. In nucleotides, the CDR3 is TGTGCCAGCAGTGCACAGGGGCCCTATAATAATTCACCCCTCCACTTT.

The chain is built from TRBV28 and TRBJ2-1; weak D call: TRBD2 (6 bases). CDR3 length equals 13 residues. CDR1 and CDR2 (germline): MDHEN, SYDVKM. Trimming stripped 6 bases from V and 10 bases from J, with 16 bases between. The DNA of the CDR3 is TGTGCCAGCAGCGGACTACTCGGGACCGAGCAGTTCTTC. Translation: CASSGLLGTEQFF.

The V gene is TRBV27, the J gene TRBJ1-5, with TRBD1 as a possible D gene (6 bases). The CDR3 is made up of 15 amino acids. V was shortened by 3 bases and J by 11 bases, with 20 bases between the two germline ends. From germline, CDR1 is MNHEY and CDR2 SMNVEV (reference sequence). The CDR3 region has the DNA TGTGCCAGCAGTTTTGATGGGGGCCCCCTGAGAGCCCAGCATTTT. This encodes CASSFDGGPLRAQHF.

This CDR3 reads CATSPGYGYTF. As DNA, the CDR3 is TGTGCCACTTCCCCGGGGTATGGCTACACCTTC. V gene TRBV6-5 combines with J gene TRBJ1-2; no firm D call. Germline-derived CDR1 and CDR2 are MNHEY and SVGAGI. V shed 10 bases and J shed 5 bases, with 11 bases lying between them. The CDR3 has 11 amino acids.

The chain joins TRBV6-6 to TRBJ2-3; D is possibly TRBD2 (7 bases). V lost 6 bases, J lost 1 base, and 11 bases lay in between. The CDR3 runs 14 residues. Germline loops: CDR1 MNHNY, CDR2 SVGAGI (reference sequence). The CDR3 coding sequence is TGTGCCAGCAGCGTAGGGGGGGGCACAGATACGCAGTATTTT. It codes for CASSVGGGTDTQYF.

The DNA of the CDR3 is TGCGCCAGCAGGGGACATAGGGACAGCTCCTATAATTCACCCCTCCACTTT. Encoded protein: CASRGHRDSSYNSPLHF. This chain links TRBV5-1 with TRBJ1-6; 7 nucleotides agree with TRBD1. The V gene's germline CDR1 is SGHRS and CDR2 YFSETQ. V trimming: 5 bases; J trimming: 0 bases; junction bases outside the gene matches: 8. This CDR3 has 17 amino acids.